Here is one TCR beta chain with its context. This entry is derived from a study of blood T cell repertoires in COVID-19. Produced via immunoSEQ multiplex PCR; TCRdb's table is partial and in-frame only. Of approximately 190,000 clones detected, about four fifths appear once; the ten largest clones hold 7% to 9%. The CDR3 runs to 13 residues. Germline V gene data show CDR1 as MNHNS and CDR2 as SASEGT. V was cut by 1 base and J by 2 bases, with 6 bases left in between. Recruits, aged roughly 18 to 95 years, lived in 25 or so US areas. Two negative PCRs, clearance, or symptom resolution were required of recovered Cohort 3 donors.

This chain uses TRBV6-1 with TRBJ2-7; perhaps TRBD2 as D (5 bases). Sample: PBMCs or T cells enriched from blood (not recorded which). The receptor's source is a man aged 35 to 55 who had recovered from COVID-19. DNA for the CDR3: TGTGCCAGCAGTGAAGGGAGGCCCTACGAGCAGTACTTC. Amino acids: CASSEGRPYEQYF.